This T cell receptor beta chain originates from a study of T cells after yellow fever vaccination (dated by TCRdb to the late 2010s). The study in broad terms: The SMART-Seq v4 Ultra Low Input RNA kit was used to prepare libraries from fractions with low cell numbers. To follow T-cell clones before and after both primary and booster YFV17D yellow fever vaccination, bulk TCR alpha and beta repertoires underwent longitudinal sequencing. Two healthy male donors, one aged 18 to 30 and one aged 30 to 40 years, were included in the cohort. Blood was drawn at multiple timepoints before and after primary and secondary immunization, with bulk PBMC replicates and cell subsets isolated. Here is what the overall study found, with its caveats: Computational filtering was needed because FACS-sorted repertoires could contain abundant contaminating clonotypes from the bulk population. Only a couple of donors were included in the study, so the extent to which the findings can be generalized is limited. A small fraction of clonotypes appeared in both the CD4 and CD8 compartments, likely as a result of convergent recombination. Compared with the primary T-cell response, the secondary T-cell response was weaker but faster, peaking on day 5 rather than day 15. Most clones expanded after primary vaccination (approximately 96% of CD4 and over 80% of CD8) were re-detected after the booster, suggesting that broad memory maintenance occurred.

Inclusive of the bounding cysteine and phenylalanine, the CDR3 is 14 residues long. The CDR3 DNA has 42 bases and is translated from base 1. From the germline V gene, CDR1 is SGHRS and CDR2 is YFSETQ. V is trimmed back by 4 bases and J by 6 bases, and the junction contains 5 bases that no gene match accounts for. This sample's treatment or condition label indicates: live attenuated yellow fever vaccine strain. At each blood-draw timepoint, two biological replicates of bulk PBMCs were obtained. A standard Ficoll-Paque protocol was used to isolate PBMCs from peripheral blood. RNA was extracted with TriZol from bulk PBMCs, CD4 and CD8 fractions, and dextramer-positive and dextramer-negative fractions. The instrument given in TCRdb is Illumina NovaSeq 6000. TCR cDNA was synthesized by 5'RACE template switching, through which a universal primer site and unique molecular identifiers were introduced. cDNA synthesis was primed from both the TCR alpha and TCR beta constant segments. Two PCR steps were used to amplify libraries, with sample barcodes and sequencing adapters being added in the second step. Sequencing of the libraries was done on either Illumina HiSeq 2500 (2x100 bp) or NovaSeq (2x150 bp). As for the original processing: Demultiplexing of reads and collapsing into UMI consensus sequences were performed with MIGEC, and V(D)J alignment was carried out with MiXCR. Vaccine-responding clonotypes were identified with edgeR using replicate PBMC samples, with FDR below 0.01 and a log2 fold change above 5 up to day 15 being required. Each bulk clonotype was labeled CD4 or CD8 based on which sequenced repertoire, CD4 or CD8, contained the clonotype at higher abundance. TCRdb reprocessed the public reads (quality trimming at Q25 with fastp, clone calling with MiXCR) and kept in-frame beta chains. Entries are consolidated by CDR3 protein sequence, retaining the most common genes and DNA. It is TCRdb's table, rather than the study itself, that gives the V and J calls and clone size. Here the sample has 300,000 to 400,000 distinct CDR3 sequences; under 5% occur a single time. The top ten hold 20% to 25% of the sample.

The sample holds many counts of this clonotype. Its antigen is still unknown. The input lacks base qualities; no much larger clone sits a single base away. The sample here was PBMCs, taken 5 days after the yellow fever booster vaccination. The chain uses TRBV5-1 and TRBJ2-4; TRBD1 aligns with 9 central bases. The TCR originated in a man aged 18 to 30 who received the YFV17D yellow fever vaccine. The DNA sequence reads TGCGCCAGCAGCAGTACAGGGGGCGGAAACATTCAGTACTTC. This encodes CASSSTGGGNIQYF. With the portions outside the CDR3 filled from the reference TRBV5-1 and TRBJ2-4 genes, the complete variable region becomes KAGVTQTPRYLIKTRGQQVTLSCSPISGHRSVSWYQQTPGQGLQFLFEYFSETQRNKGNFPGRFSGRQFSNSRSEMNVSTLELGDSALYLCASSSTGGGNIQYFGAGTRLSVL.